Included here is one T cell receptor beta chain sequence, with context. Its antigen remains unknown. The entry originates in a study of human CD8 memory T cell subsets. General study findings and limits: It was only the T cell receptor beta chains that the study sequenced. Stem-like memory and precursor exhausted T cell repertoires showed minimal mutual overlap.

From germline, CDR1 is ENHRY and CDR2 SYGVKD. The CDR3 consists of 15 residues. UMI-labeled 5' RACE was used to make TCR beta libraries. TCRdb reanalyzed the 5' RACE reads and collapses them to one entry per CDR3 protein, without DNA. The listing records around 10,000 distinct CDR3 sequences. CCR7+ PD-1+ TIGIT+ early memory CD8+ T cells with exhausted-like traits constituted the TPEX cells. Buffy coats donated by healthy individuals were the origin of the PBMC. The source material was CD8+ T cells from PBMCs. The TCR originated in a human donor in good health. The V and J genes are TRBV10-3 and TRBJ2-1. The CDR3 spells CAIAIDGTPYNEQFF.